Presented here are 27 T cell receptor beta chains from one specimen sequenced in a study of OX40 agonist ivuxolimab in advanced cancers. Data came from immunoSEQ multiplex PCR; TCRdb stores just in-frame clones and leaves some out. Of fewer than 75,000 clones detected, about 89% appear once; the ten largest clones hold about 0.77%. The sample in question was CD4+ or CD8+ T cells sorted from blood, obtained in a trial of the OX40 agonist ivuxolimab. These receptors all come from an adult with an advanced solid tumor such as melanoma, head and neck, liver or kidney cancer.

This clone was seen only a few times. The chain combines TRBV25-1 with TRBJ2-3, with a possible D match to TRBD2 (6 bases). The CDR3 is 15 amino acids. Trimming left V 1 base short and J 2 bases short, with 10 bases between. Germline-derived CDR1 and CDR2 are MGHDK and SYGVNS. The CDR3 loop is CASSEWRGPTDTQYF. The CDR3 coding sequence is TGTGCCAGCAGTGAATGGCGGGGACCCACAGATACGCAGTATTTT.

Turning to this clone: Without the conserved terminal phenylalanine or tryptophan, this CDR3 likely stems from a read error. Because the CDR3's place on the DNA is in doubt, the DNA is left out and the CDR3 is given as listed by TCRdb. This chain links TRBV5-7 with TRBJ2-7; the DNA was not used to check the table's D call, TRBD1. TRBV5-7 is filed as an ORF, its function uncertain. Termini included, the CDR3 measures 10 amino acids. This CDR3 is CASSFSGIGL.

J is TRBJ2-1 and V is TRBV10-3; D might be TRBD2 (6 bases). The germline V gene has CDR1 ENHRY and CDR2 SYGVKD. The V and J ends lost 3 bases and 6 bases respectively, with 15 bases between them. CDR3 length equals 15 residues. The CDR3 region is CAISDMTRAINEQFF. CDR3 DNA: TGTGCCATCAGTGATATGACTAGGGCTATCAATGAGCAGTTCTTC.

The genes are TRBV4-1 and TRBJ2-1; 14 positions agree with TRBD2. V lost 3 bases and J lost 6; bases outside the gene matches: 7. The CDR3 has 17 amino acids. Germline CDR1 and CDR2: MGHRA and YSYEKL. This CDR3 is CASSHPPGLAGVNEQFF. DNA of the CDR3: TGCGCCAGCAGCCACCCCCCGGGACTAGCGGGAGTCAATGAGCAGTTCTTC.

J is TRBJ2-5 and V is TRBV27, with D maybe TRBD1 (6 bases). Trimming shortened V by 5 bases and J by 5 bases, and 12 bases separated the two germline ends. The CDR3 loop spans 13 amino acids. Germline V gives CDR1 MNHEY, CDR2 SMNVEV (reference sequence). CDR3 amino acids: CASSPGQRETQYF. The CDR3 nucleotides read TGTGCCAGCAGTCCGGGACAACGGGAGACCCAGTACTTC.

The table lists this clone with a count of one. The CDR3 spells CATRDHSAQETQYF. The CDR3 DNA is TGTGCCACCCGGGACCACTCGGCCCAAGAGACCCAGTACTTC. The J gene is TRBJ2-5, the V gene TRBV10-3; the D call may be TRBD1 or TRBD2 (5 bases each). CDR1 is ENHRY, CDR2 SYGVKD, per germline. V gave up 10 bases and J gave up 1 base, with 16 bases separating them. The CDR3 runs 14 residues.

J is TRBJ2-3 and V is TRBV27, with 16 nucleotides matching TRBD2. Germline V CDR1 and CDR2: MNHEY, SMNVEV (reference sequence). V gave up 2 bases and J gave up 4 bases; unmatched junction bases: 9. The CDR3 runs to 19 residues. This CDR3 reads CASSLRGTSGGARSDTQYF. CDR3 nucleotide sequence: TGTGCCAGCAGTTTACGGGGGACTAGCGGGGGGGCACGTTCAGATACGCAGTATTTT.

The chain uses TRBV28 and TRBJ1-1, with 12 bases lining up with TRBD1. Germline lookup yields CDR1 MDHEN and CDR2 SYDVKM. The J segment lost 3 bases and the V segment lost 6 bases, leaving 8 bases of the junction unmatched. This CDR3 is 16 amino acids long. CDR3: CASRPGQGAPDTEAFF. The DNA for the CDR3 is TGTGCCAGCAGGCCGGGACAGGGGGCACCTGACACTGAAGCTTTCTTT.

The chain employs TRBV28 and TRBJ1-4; D not resolved. The V and J ends lost 5 bases and 6 bases respectively, with 16 bases between them. The CDR3 contains 15 residues. CDR1 and CDR2 from the germline V gene are MDHEN and SYDVKM. CDR3 amino acids: CASSAPRTRDEKLFF. As DNA, the CDR3 is TGTGCCAGCAGTGCCCCCAGGACCCGGGATGAAAAACTGTTTTTT.

The CDR3 spells CAWSGNTGYNEQFF. The DNA for the CDR3 is TGTGCCTGGAGCGGGAATACAGGGTACAATGAGCAGTTCTTC. The chain joins TRBV30 to TRBJ2-1, with D maybe TRBD1 (6 bases). This CDR3 spans 14 amino acids. In germline, CDR1 is GTSNPN, CDR2 SVGIG (reference sequence). V was shortened by 3 bases and J by 4 bases, with 13 bases between the two germline ends.

The V gene is TRBV2, the J gene TRBJ2-3; D gene uncertain. This CDR3 spans 12 amino acids. V was shortened by 7 bases and J by 2 bases, with 7 bases between the two germline ends. The germline V gene has CDR1 SNHLY and CDR2 FYNNEI. CDR3 in DNA: TGTGCCAGCAATCCGACCACAGATACGCAGTATTTT. It specifies CASNPTTDTQYF.

This clone showed up just once. V gene TRBV13 combines with J gene TRBJ2-7; 7 nucleotides line up with TRBD1. CDR3 length equals 13 residues. Germline CDR1 reads PRHDT; CDR2 reads FYEKMQ (reference sequence). The V gene end was trimmed by 3 bases and the J gene end by 5 bases; junction bases not matched to a gene: 4. Written as DNA, the CDR3 is TGTGCCAGCAGCTTCGACAGGGACCACGAGCAGTACTTC. Protein sequence: CASSFDRDHEQYF.

CDR3 sequence reads: CSVEDRTDTQYF. The CDR3, as DNA: TGCAGCGTTGAAGATCGGACAGATACGCAGTATTTT. V and J are TRBV29-1 and TRBJ2-3, with D unresolved. Trimming left V 0 bases short and J 3 bases short, with 4 bases between. CDR3 length: 12 residues. Looked up from germline, CDR1 is SQVTM and CDR2 is ANQGSEA.

This chain links TRBV18 with TRBJ2-1; 7 nucleotides line up with TRBD2. Germline CDR1 KGHSH, CDR2 LQKENI. This CDR3 comprises 16 residues. V was clipped by 3 bases and J by 10 bases; unmatched bases: 15. The CDR3 DNA sequence: TGTGCCAGCTCACCGGGATCCGGGACTACCCCCATGGAGCAGTTCTTC. Translated, it gives CASSPGSGTTPMEQFF.

This clone was seen more than once but under ten times. The chain is built from TRBV11-2 and TRBJ1-3; D gene ambiguous. The CDR3 has 13 residues. The germline V gene encodes CDR1 SGHAT and CDR2 FQNNGV. The germline V and J ends were trimmed by 2 bases and 4 bases, with 6 bases remaining between them. The chain's CDR3 is CASSLFGGNTIYF. The CDR3 bases are TGTGCCAGCAGCTTATTCGGGGGAAACACCATATATTTT.

The gene calls are TRBV25-1 and TRBJ1-4; possibly TRBD1 for D (5 bases). The ends were cut back, 7 bases at V and 3 bases at J, with 9 bases in the middle. The CDR3 length is 13 residues. Germline V lookup: CDR1 MGHDK, CDR2 SYGVNS. CDR3 bases: TGTGCCAGCATGACAGAGGCTAATGAAAAACTGTTTTTT. As protein: CASMTEANEKLFF.

The gene calls are TRBV6-5 and TRBJ2-3, with D possibly being TRBD2 (5 bases). CDR1 MNHEY and CDR2 SVGAGI come from the germline V gene. Trimming took 2 bases from V and 3 from J, leaving 12 bases between them. The CDR3 has 15 residues. CDR3 sequence: CASSYLSGPTDTQYF. CDR3 nucleotides: TGTGCCAGCAGTTACCTCAGCGGACCAACAGATACGCAGTATTTT.

The chain employs TRBV6-1 and TRBJ2-3, with D perhaps TRBD2 (5 bases). Germline V CDR1 and CDR2: MNHNS, SASEGT. The CDR3 has 16 amino acids. Deletions cut 0 bases from V and 0 bases from J, with 10 bases between. CDR3 residues: CASSEAWGASTDTQYF. The DNA of the CDR3 is TGTGCCAGCAGTGAAGCATGGGGAGCTAGCACAGATACGCAGTATTTT.

V is TRBV18 and J is TRBJ1-1, with D perhaps TRBD1 (5 bases). Germline V gives CDR1 KGHSH, CDR2 LQKENI. The V end was cut by 3 bases, the J end by 1 base, with 9 bases between. This CDR3 has 14 amino acids. As DNA, the CDR3 is TGTGCCAGCTCACCGGGGACGGGGAACACTGAAGCTTTCTTT. It encodes CASSPGTGNTEAFF.

This chain joins TRBV9 and TRBJ2-2; 10 nucleotides align to TRBD2. V lost 4 bases to trimming and J lost 3 bases; unmatched junction nucleotides: 3. The CDR3 loop spans 15 amino acids. The germline gives CDR1 SGDLS, CDR2 YYNGEE. As DNA, the CDR3 is TGTGCCAGCAGCATTAGCGGGGGGTACACCGGGGAGCTGTTTTTT. It is translated as CASSISGGYTGELFF.

The rearrangement uses TRBV6-5 and TRBJ1-3; D is undetermined. The germline V gene has CDR1 MNHEY and CDR2 SVGAGI. The length of the CDR3 is 16 residues. V was trimmed by 0 bases and J by 4 bases, leaving 13 bases between them. This CDR3 reads CASSYSPIPPGNTIYF. The CDR3 region has the DNA TGTGCCAGCAGTTACTCACCCATCCCTCCGGGAAACACCATATATTTT.

This clone has just a few counts. The genes are TRBV7-9 and TRBJ1-1, with 9 bases fitting TRBD1. There are 15 residues in the CDR3. Germline CDR1 and CDR2: SEHNR and FQNEAQ (reference sequence). Losses at the gene ends were 4 bases for V and 3 bases for J; bases not matched to a gene: 6. CDR3 sequence reads: CASSYRGRMDTEAFF. In DNA, the CDR3 is TGTGCCAGCAGCTACAGGGGGCGTATGGACACTGAAGCTTTCTTT.

V usage is TRBV2 and J usage is TRBJ2-5, with D maybe TRBD1 (6 bases). CDR1 is SNHLY, CDR2 FYNNEI, per germline. Trimming left V 6 bases short and J 4 bases short, with 12 bases between. CDR3 length: 13 amino acids. In DNA form, the CDR3 reads TGTGCCAGCAGGTACAGGGTCCGAGAGACCCAGTACTTC. Translated: CASRYRVRETQYF.

The chain employs TRBV7-2 and TRBJ1-2, with D maybe TRBD1 (6 bases). This CDR3 has 15 amino acids. Trimming pared 1 base from V and 3 bases from J, leaving 12 bases between. Germline CDR1 is SGHTA and CDR2 is FQGNSA. CDR3 DNA sequence: TGTGCCAGCAGCTTAGTAAGGGGGAATGACTATGGCTACACCTTC. Translated: CASSLVRGNDYGYTF. Complete variable domain (other parts from reference TRBV7-2 and TRBJ1-2): GAGVSQSPSNKVTEKGKDVELRCDPISGHTALYWYRQSLGQGLEFLIYFQGNSAPDKSGLPSDRFSAERTGGSVSTLTIQRTQQEDSAVYLCASSLVRGNDYGYTFGSGTRLTVV.

The chain recombines TRBV28 with TRBJ1-3; a weak D match, TRBD1 (5 bases). Per germline, CDR1 MDHEN and CDR2 SYDVKM. The CDR3 is made up of 16 amino acids. Trimming took off 5 bases at V and 3 bases at J, with 17 bases between the two ends. The CDR3 is CASSPPNGRVGNTIYF. The CDR3 bases are TGTGCCAGCAGTCCTCCCAACGGCAGGGTTGGAAACACCATATATTTT.

This chain joins TRBV18 and TRBJ2-2; no definite D call. The germline V gene has CDR1 KGHSH and CDR2 LQKENI. The CDR3 spans 12 residues. The ends were cut back, 5 bases at V and 7 bases at J, with 8 bases in the middle. The CDR3: CASSTDLGELFF. The CDR3 bases are TGTGCCAGCTCAACGGACCTCGGGGAGCTGTTTTTT.

In its sample, this clone was seen once. The chain uses TRBV7-2 and TRBJ1-6; D ambiguous. The CDR3 consists of 18 residues. In germline, CDR1 is SGHTA, CDR2 FQGNSA. With 5 bases removed from V and 0 bases from J, the gap between germline ends came to 17 bases. The CDR3 sequence: CASSRQVGDPSYNSPLHF. For the CDR3, the DNA is TGTGCCAGCAGCCGACAAGTTGGCGACCCCTCCTATAATTCACCCCTCCACTTT.